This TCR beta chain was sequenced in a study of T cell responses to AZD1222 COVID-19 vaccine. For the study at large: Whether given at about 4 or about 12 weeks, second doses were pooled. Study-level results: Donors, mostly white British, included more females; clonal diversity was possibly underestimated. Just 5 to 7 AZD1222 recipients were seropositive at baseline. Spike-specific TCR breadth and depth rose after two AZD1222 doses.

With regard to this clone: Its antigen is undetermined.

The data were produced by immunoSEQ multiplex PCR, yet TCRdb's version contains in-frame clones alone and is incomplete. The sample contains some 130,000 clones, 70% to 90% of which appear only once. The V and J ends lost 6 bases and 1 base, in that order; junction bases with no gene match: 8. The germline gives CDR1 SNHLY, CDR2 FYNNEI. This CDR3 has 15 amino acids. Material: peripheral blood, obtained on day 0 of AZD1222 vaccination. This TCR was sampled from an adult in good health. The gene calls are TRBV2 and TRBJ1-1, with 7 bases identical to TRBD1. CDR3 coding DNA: TGTGCCAGCAGCCTTCTAGGGACAGCGAACACTGAAGCTTTCTTT. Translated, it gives CASSLLGTANTEAFF.